This passage covers 25 T cell receptor beta chains from one sample sequenced in a study of cytomegalovirus exposure and HLA in healthy donors. Use of 60 Vbeta and 13 Jbeta primers characterized the PCR. Sequenced by immunoSEQ multiplex PCR; TCRdb stores in-frame clones only, minus some. The sample carries 150,000 to 200,000 clones, nearly 80% recorded once. Sequenced material: PBMCs. Receptors originate from a man over 45 in good health and CMV-seropositive.

The chain recombines TRBV5-1 with TRBJ2-2; D is unresolved. Germline CDR1 and CDR2: SGHRS and YFSETQ. CDR3 size: 15 residues. V was trimmed by 3 bases and J by 2 bases, leaving 11 bases between them. The CDR3 here is CASSYTVGNTGELFF. CDR3 coding DNA: TGCGCCAGCAGCTACACAGTGGGCAACACCGGGGAGCTGTTTTTT. The full variable domain, its missing parts supplied by reference TRBV5-1 and TRBJ2-2, is KAGVTQTPRYLIKTRGQQVTLSCSPISGHRSVSWYQQTPGQGLQFLFEYFSETQRNKGNFPGRFSGRQFSNSRSEMNVSTLELGDSALYLCASSYTVGNTGELFFGEGSRLTVL.

This clone was observed a single time. The chain has TRBV30 and TRBJ2-3; TRBD1 might be the D (6 bases). The CDR3 is made up of 13 amino acids. V lost 8 bases and J lost 2, with 14 bases in between. Germline V gives CDR1 GTSNPN, CDR2 SVGIG (reference sequence). CDR3 residues: CAHLRDNTDTQYF. The CDR3 DNA follows: TGTGCCCACCTCCGGGACAACACAGATACGCAGTATTTT.

This clone turned up a few times. The chain uses TRBV5-6 and TRBJ1-4; 7 nucleotides align to TRBD1. CDR1 is SGHDT and CDR2 is YYEEEE in the germline V gene. The CDR3 is 16 residues long. The V segment lost 2 bases and the J segment 1 base; nucleotides outside the gene matches: 5. CDR3 region: CASSLRRTGTNEKLFF. The CDR3 bases are TGTGCCAGCAGCTTAAGGAGGACAGGAACTAATGAAAAACTGTTTTTT. Full variable domain (remainder filled in from reference TRBV5-6 and TRBJ1-4): DAGVTQSPTHLIKTRGQQVTLRCSPKSGHDTVSWYQQALGQGPQFIFQYYEEEERQRGNFPDRFSGHQFPNYSSELNVNALLLGDSALYLCASSLRRTGTNEKLFFGSGTQLSVL.

V and J are TRBV19 and TRBJ1-4; no reliable D call. The CDR3 runs to 14 residues. V dropped 4 bases and J dropped 5 bases, with 11 bases sitting between them. Germline lookup yields CDR1 LNHDA and CDR2 SQIVND (reference sequence). The CDR3 loop is CASSSQQANEKLFF. In DNA, the CDR3 is TGTGCCAGTAGTAGTCAGCAGGCCAATGAAAAACTGTTTTTT.

This chain joins TRBV6-4 and TRBJ1-1, with D perhaps matching TRBD1 (6 bases). The CDR3 covers 14 residues. Trimming shortened V by 3 bases and J by 5 bases, and 13 bases separated the two germline ends. The germline V gene encodes CDR1 MRHNA and CDR2 SNTAGT. CDR3 DNA sequence: TGTGCCAGCAGTGAAGGGGGGGTGGGGACTGAAGCTTTCTTT. Translating gives CASSEGGVGTEAFF.

This clone was detected only a few times. The CDR3 loop is CASSAGTPRNYGYTF. CDR3 in DNA: TGTGCCAGCAGCGCCGGGACACCGAGGAACTATGGCTACACCTTC. The chain uses TRBV7-9 and TRBJ1-2, with D possibly matching TRBD1 (6 bases). Germline V lookup: CDR1 SEHNR, CDR2 FQNEAQ (reference sequence). This CDR3 is built from 15 residues. V gave up 5 bases and J gave up 2 bases, with 15 bases separating them.

A few counts support this clone. J is TRBJ1-1 and V is TRBV7-2; D uncertain. V dropped 2 bases and J dropped 4 bases, with 11 bases sitting between them. This CDR3 region has 14 residues. Germline CDR1 is SGHTA and CDR2 is FQGNSA. This CDR3 reads CASSLKAAGTEAFF. The CDR3 DNA sequence: TGTGCCAGCAGCTTAAAAGCGGCAGGCACTGAAGCTTTCTTT.

J is TRBJ2-5 and V is TRBV7-7; 8 bases line up with TRBD2. The CDR3 runs 18 residues. Germline CDR1 is SSHAT and CDR2 is FNYEAQ (reference sequence). Trimming removed 2 bases from V and 10 bases from J; junction bases left unmatched: 21. DNA of the CDR3: TGTGCCAGCAGCTTAACACCCGGGACTAGGGGGGGACCGGAGGACCAGTACTTC. It specifies CASSLTPGTRGGPEDQYF.

In its sample, this clone was seen a few times. This sequence joins TRBV25-1 and TRBJ2-2; D is perhaps TRBD1 (6 bases). This CDR3 spans 18 amino acids. Germline V gene data show CDR1 as MGHDK and CDR2 as SYGVNS. The germline V and J ends were trimmed by 0 bases and 1 base, with 15 bases remaining between them. This CDR3 is CASSEYQGGPQNTGELFF. The CDR3 nucleotides are TGTGCCAGCAGTGAATACCAAGGGGGACCTCAGAACACCGGGGAGCTGTTTTTT.

The chain combines TRBV19 with TRBJ2-2, with TRBD1 as a possible D gene (5 bases). V was pared by 1 base and J by 8 bases, with 11 bases between. The CDR3 loop spans 14 amino acids. Germline CDR1 LNHDA, CDR2 SQIVND (reference sequence). CDR3 sequence (DNA): TGTGCCAGTAGTATAGTCTCACAGGCGGGGGAGCTGTTTTTT. It yields the protein CASSIVSQAGELFF.

Ten or more counts support this clone. V gene TRBV7-9 combines with J gene TRBJ1-1; weak D call: TRBD1 (6 bases). Trimming took off 3 bases at V and 5 bases at J, with 13 bases between the two ends. CDR1 SEHNR and CDR2 FQNEAQ come from the germline V gene (reference sequence). CDR3 length: 14 amino acids. Here the CDR3 reads CASSFREGGTEAFF. CDR3 nucleotide sequence: TGTGCCAGCAGCTTTAGGGAGGGGGGAACTGAAGCTTTCTTT.

This clone has only a few counts. V gene TRBV2 combines with J gene TRBJ1-6; maybe TRBD1 (5 bases). CDR1 SNHLY and CDR2 FYNNEI come from the germline V gene. V gave up 4 bases and J gave up 6 bases, with 10 bases separating them. The CDR3 is made up of 14 amino acids. The CDR3 is CASSVGEGNSPLHF. The CDR3 DNA reads TGTGCCAGCAGTGTAGGGGAAGGTAATTCACCCCTCCACTTT. The full variable domain, in which reference TRBV2 and TRBJ1-6 provide the parts outside the CDR3, is EPEVTQTPSHQVTQMGQEVILRCVPISNHLYFYWYRQILGQKVEFLVSFYNNEISEKSEIFDDQFSVERPDGSNFTLKIRSTKLEDSAMYFCASSVGEGNSPLHFGNGTRLTVT.

The CDR3 region is CASSSQLGATDTQYF. In DNA form, the CDR3 reads TGTGCCAGCAGCTCCCAGTTGGGGGCTACAGATACGCAGTATTTT. The genes are TRBV6-1 and TRBJ2-3, with D possibly matching TRBD1 (6 bases). This CDR3 has 15 amino acids. The germline gives CDR1 MNHNS, CDR2 SASEGT. V lost 6 bases and J 3 bases, leaving 16 bases between the germline ends.

This chain uses TRBV6-5 with TRBJ1-5; D might be TRBD1 (6 bases). V was trimmed by 5 bases and J by 4 bases, leaving 15 bases between them. The CDR3 length is 15 residues. Germline loops: CDR1 MNHEY, CDR2 SVGAGI. Here the CDR3 reads CASSTLGAPNQPQHF. In DNA, the CDR3 is TGTGCCAGCAGTACCCTGGGGGCGCCGAATCAGCCCCAGCATTTT.

The chain joins TRBV19 to TRBJ2-3; 11 nucleotides align to TRBD2. Trimming removed 6 bases from V and 2 bases from J; junction bases left unmatched: 7. This CDR3 region has 16 residues. Germline CDR1 and CDR2: LNHDA and SQIVND (reference sequence). The CDR3 here is CASSQLAGATTDTQYF. Here the CDR3 DNA reads TGTGCCAGTAGCCAACTAGCGGGGGCCACCACAGATACGCAGTATTTT. Based on the CDR3 plus reference TRBV19 and TRBJ2-3, the full variable domain is DGGITQSPKYLFRKEGQNVTLSCEQNLNHDAMYWYRQDPGQGLRLIYYSQIVNDFQKGDIAEGYSVSREKKESFPLTVTSAQKNPTAFYLCASSQLAGATTDTQYFGPGTRLTVL.

The rearrangement joins TRBV6-5 to TRBJ1-4, with D unresolved. Per the germline V gene, CDR1 is MNHEY and CDR2 is SVGAGI. Deletions cut 6 bases from V and 2 bases from J, with 4 bases between. CDR3 length equals 12 residues. The CDR3 DNA is TGTGCCAGCAGCCGGACTAATGAAAAACTGTTTTTT. It translates to CASSRTNEKLFF.

The chain couples TRBV28 to TRBJ1-5, with 7 bases matching TRBD1. The germline V gene encodes CDR1 MDHEN and CDR2 SYDVKM. The CDR3 runs 12 residues. V lost 7 bases and J lost 7; bases outside the gene matches: 4. The CDR3 protein is CASTAGGQPQHF. Here the CDR3 DNA reads TGTGCCAGCACCGCAGGGGGGCAGCCCCAGCATTTT.

This clone appeared a few times. The chain joins TRBV7-2 to TRBJ2-3; the match to TRBD1 covers 7 bases. This CDR3 contains 15 residues. Germline-derived CDR1 and CDR2 are SGHTA and FQGNSA. Unmatched junction bases numbered 5, after V lost 1 base and J lost 4 bases. This CDR3 is CASSLERGGADTQYF. As DNA, the CDR3 is TGTGCCAGCAGCTTAGAGAGAGGGGGCGCAGATACGCAGTATTTT. Variable domain in full (rest from reference TRBV7-2 and TRBJ2-3): GAGVSQSPSNKVTEKGKDVELRCDPISGHTALYWYRQSLGQGLEFLIYFQGNSAPDKSGLPSDRFSAERTGGSVSTLTIQRTQQEDSAVYLCASSLERGGADTQYFGPGTRLTVL.

V and J are TRBV18 and TRBJ2-2; tentatively, D is TRBD2 (5 bases). V lost 8 bases, J lost 4 bases, and 17 bases lay in between. The CDR3 totals 15 residues. The germline V gene encodes CDR1 KGHSH and CDR2 LQKENI. The CDR3 region has the DNA TGTGCCAGCACAATAACCGGACTCCTCACCGGGGAGCTGTTTTTT. This sequence encodes CASTITGLLTGELFF.

The sample holds a few counts of this clone. CDR3 amino acids: CASSLNPRVGNTEAFF. CDR3 DNA sequence: TGTGCCAGCAGTTTAAATCCTCGGGTAGGGAACACTGAAGCTTTCTTT. The genes are TRBV27 and TRBJ1-1; D gene ambiguous. Germline CDR1 reads MNHEY; CDR2 reads SMNVEV (reference sequence). Trimming cost V 2 bases and J 1 base, with 14 bases left between them. CDR3 length: 16 residues.

This chain uses TRBV28 with TRBJ1-4; D might be TRBD1 (6 bases). Per germline, CDR1 MDHEN and CDR2 SYDVKM. CDR3 length: 13 residues. The V end lost 10 bases, the J end lost 7 bases, and 16 bases lay between the germline ends. In DNA form, the CDR3 reads TGTGCCACCATACAGGGTGGTGGTGAAAAACTGTTTTTT. As protein: CATIQGGGEKLFF.

This rearrangement joins TRBV11-2 to TRBJ2-7; D call uncertain. The CDR3 is made up of 11 amino acids. Per germline, CDR1 SGHAT and CDR2 FQNNGV. V was cut by 4 bases and J by 3 bases, with 4 bases left in between. The DNA of the CDR3 is TGTGCCAGCAGCTCTTACTACGAGCAGTACTTC. Protein sequence: CASSSYYEQYF.

This clone was detected once. The chain links TRBV7-2 to TRBJ1-5; the match to TRBD1 covers 7 bases. This CDR3 spans 14 amino acids. CDR1 SGHTA and CDR2 FQGNSA come from the germline V gene. Trimming at V came to 1 base and at J to 10 bases, leaving 7 bases not matched to a gene. CDR3 DNA: TGTGCCAGCAGCTTAGTGACAGGGCCGAGTCCCCAGCATTTT. It encodes CASSLVTGPSPQHF. The whole variable domain, filled in from reference TRBV7-2 and TRBJ1-5, reads GAGVSQSPSNKVTEKGKDVELRCDPISGHTALYWYRQSLGQGLEFLIYFQGNSAPDKSGLPSDRFSAERTGGSVSTLTIQRTQQEDSAVYLCASSLVTGPSPQHFGDGTRLSIL.

The V and J genes are TRBV21-1 and TRBJ2-7; the table calls TRBD1, which could not be checked here. TRBV21-1 is listed as a pseudogene. This CDR3 has 15 amino acids. CDR3 amino acids: CASSKSGQGSYEQYF. CDR3 nucleotides: TGTGCCAGCAGCAAGTCAGGACAGGGCTCCTACGAGCAGTACTTC.

Written as DNA, the CDR3 is TGTGCCAGCAGCCAGGACAGACAACCCCAAGAGACCCAGTACTTC. Translated: CASSQDRQPQETQYF. The chain couples TRBV7-6 to TRBJ2-5; D may be TRBD1 (6 bases). CDR3 length: 15 amino acids. Germline V gene data show CDR1 as SGHVS and CDR2 as FNYEAQ. V lost 5 bases and J lost 1, with 14 bases in between.